The 13 T cell receptor beta chains presented below share a single source sample, sequenced in a study of shared clonotypes between healthy human individuals. Profiling relied on immunoSEQ multiplex PCR, and the TCRdb table lists in-frame clones only, not all of them. The repertoire holds 110,000 or so clones, with around two thirds as singletons. Sequenced sample: memory CD8+ T cells sorted from blood. Stated subset: CD45RO+ cells pooled with CCR7-negative TemRA cells. Source of these receptors: a woman in her 30s in good health.

The rearrangement uses TRBV15 and TRBJ2-3; 11 nucleotides agree with TRBD1. J lost 5 bases, V lost 3 bases, and 10 bases had no gene match. Germline CDR1 and CDR2: LNHNV and YYDKDF (reference sequence). This CDR3 has 17 residues. For the CDR3, the DNA is TGTGCCACCAGCAGGGGACAGGGGGATCTGAGAAGAGATACGCAGTATTTT. It yields the protein CATSRGQGDLRRDTQYF.

V usage is TRBV7-2 and J usage is TRBJ1-2; TRBD1 is a possible D gene (5 bases). The germline gives CDR1 SGHTA, CDR2 FQGNSA. The CDR3 runs to 16 residues. Trimming stripped 5 bases from V and 4 bases from J, with 20 bases between. The CDR3 sequence is CASSPQGFSGGYGYTF. The CDR3 bases are TGTGCCAGCAGCCCGCAGGGTTTCTCCGGGGGCTATGGCTACACCTTC. The full variable domain, completed using reference TRBV7-2 and TRBJ1-2, is GAGVSQSPSNKVTEKGKDVELRCDPISGHTALYWYRQSLGQGLEFLIYFQGNSAPDKSGLPSDRFSAERTGGSVSTLTIQRTQQEDSAVYLCASSPQGFSGGYGYTFGSGTRLTVV.

This sequence joins TRBV5-1 and TRBJ1-2, with D possibly matching TRBD1 (5 bases). The CDR3 covers 12 residues. The germline CDR1 and CDR2 sequences are SGHRS and YFSETQ. The V gene lost 2 bases and the J gene lost 7 bases, with 9 bases spanning the gap. CDR3 in amino acids: CASSFVGGGYTF. The CDR3 region has the DNA TGCGCCAGCAGCTTTGTTGGGGGTGGCTACACCTTC.

With regard to this clone: The sample has other DNA sequences that encode this CDR3 too. The V and J genes are TRBV11-3 and TRBJ2-7; the match to TRBD2 covers 7 bases. The germline V gene has CDR1 SGHNT and CDR2 YENEEA. V was clipped by 1 base and J by 0 bases; unmatched bases: 0. CDR3 size: 14 residues. CDR3 sequence: CASSLGLASYEQYF. Written as DNA, the CDR3 is TGTGCCAGCAGCTTAGGACTAGCCTCCTACGAGCAGTACTTC.

The rearrangement uses TRBV25-1 and TRBJ2-7, with TRBD1 matching 7 bases. The germline V gene has CDR1 MGHDK and CDR2 SYGVNS. V gave up 7 bases and J gave up 5 bases; unmatched junction bases: 14. The CDR3 runs 15 residues. In DNA form, the CDR3 reads TGTGCCAGCACCGCTTCCGACAGGGCGACCCACGAGCAGTACTTC. This sequence encodes CASTASDRATHEQYF.

This chain uses TRBV7-6 with TRBJ2-2; D is possibly TRBD2 (5 bases). The CDR3 consists of 17 residues. Germline CDR1 SGHVS, CDR2 FNYEAQ. Trimming removed 0 bases at V and 2 bases at J, with 13 bases between. CDR3 region: CASSLALEGHNTGELFF. The CDR3 nucleotides read TGTGCCAGCAGCTTAGCGCTAGAGGGCCACAACACCGGGGAGCTGTTTTTT.

In this sample, this clone turned up many times. V is TRBV4-2 and J is TRBJ1-2, with D unresolved. This CDR3 region has 13 residues. Trimming took 1 base from V and 3 from J, leaving 6 bases between them. Germline CDR1 is LGHNA and CDR2 is YNFKEQ. The CDR3, as DNA: TGTGCCAGCAGCCAAGGCGCGGACTATGGCTACACCTTC. Protein sequence: CASSQGADYGYTF.

This clone was seen more than once but under ten times. Other DNA variants within this sample encode the same CDR3. This chain's CDR3 is CASSQDPGHEQYF. In nucleotides, the CDR3 is TGCGCCAGCAGCCAAGATCCCGGTCACGAGCAGTACTTC. The V gene is TRBV4-1, the J gene TRBJ2-7, with D unresolved. This CDR3 spans 13 amino acids. The V end was cut by 0 bases, the J end by 5 bases, with 8 bases between. Germline-derived CDR1 and CDR2 are MGHRA and YSYEKL.

This rearrangement joins TRBV28 to TRBJ1-5; D is uncertain. Germline V gene lookup returns CDR1 MDHEN and CDR2 SYDVKM. V lost 1 base to trimming and J lost 0 bases, with 7 bases between them. The CDR3 spans 15 residues. CDR3 loop: CASSLSRYSNQPQHF. CDR3 coding DNA: TGTGCCAGCAGTTTATCCAGGTATAGCAATCAGCCCCAGCATTTT.

This chain joins TRBV14 and TRBJ1-1; TRBD1 matches 9 bases. Germline V gives CDR1 SGHDN, CDR2 FVKESK. Trimming cost V 4 bases and J 4 bases; bases outside gene matches: 7. This CDR3 contains 15 residues. The CDR3 coding sequence is TGTGCCAGCAGCCGACCCGACAGGGGGGGCACTGAAGCTTTCTTT. It translates to CASSRPDRGGTEAFF. Variable domain in full (rest from reference TRBV14 and TRBJ1-1): EAGVTQFPSHSVIEKGQTVTLRCDPISGHDNLYWYRRVMGKEIKFLLHFVKESKQDESGMPNNRFLAERTGGTYSTLKVQPAELEDSGVYFCASSRPDRGGTEAFFGQGTRLTVV.

This clone was found a few times. V and J are TRBV25-1 and TRBJ2-5; 10 bases fit TRBD1. The germline V gene has CDR1 MGHDK and CDR2 SYGVNS. This CDR3 is built from 16 residues. The J segment lost 4 bases and the V segment lost 7 bases, leaving 12 bases of the junction unmatched. CDR3 sequence: CASTSAGTGVSETQYF. CDR3 coding DNA: TGTGCCAGCACTTCCGCCGGGACAGGGGTTTCAGAGACCCAGTACTTC. Full variable domain (remainder filled in from reference TRBV25-1 and TRBJ2-5): EADIYQTPRYLVIGTGKKITLECSQTMGHDKMYWYQQDPGMELHLIHYSYGVNSTEKGDLSSESTVSRIRTEHFPLTLESARPSHTSQYLCASTSAGTGVSETQYFGPGTRLLVL.

For this clone: The sample contains more than one DNA sequence encoding this CDR3. The V gene is TRBV7-9, the J gene TRBJ1-2, with TRBD1 matching 9 bases. CDR1 SEHNR and CDR2 FQNEAQ come from the germline V gene (reference sequence). CDR3 length: 14 residues. V lost 3 bases to trimming and J lost 6 bases; unmatched junction nucleotides: 5. This chain's CDR3 is CASSLPTGGNGYTF. The CDR3 DNA follows: TGTGCCAGCAGCTTGCCCACAGGGGGCAATGGCTACACCTTC.

This sequence joins TRBV29-1 and TRBJ1-2; a possible D gene is TRBD1 (5 bases). The CDR3 loop spans 11 amino acids. The V gene's germline CDR1 is SQVTM and CDR2 ANQGSEA. Trimming stripped 7 bases from V and 6 bases from J, with 12 bases between. CDR3 nucleotide sequence: TGCAGCGCCGGGACGTGGCATGGCTACACCTTC. The encoded protein is CSAGTWHGYTF.